These 10 T cell receptor beta chains share one sample of origin, sequenced in a study of cytomegalovirus exposure and HLA in healthy donors. Both 60 Vbeta primers and 13 Jbeta primers went into the PCR. Profiled with immunoSEQ multiplex PCR; TCRdb holds only in-frame clones, not every one. The table has approximately 38,000 clones, 80% to 90% seen once. Sequencing was done on a sample of PBMCs. Receptor source: a woman between 18 and 29 years old in good health and CMV-seronegative.

The V call is TRBV11-2, the J call TRBJ2-7; TRBD2 matches 7 bases. The CDR3 totals 14 residues. Trimming cost V 3 bases and J 1 base; bases outside gene matches: 3. In germline, CDR1 is SGHAT, CDR2 FQNNGV. This chain's CDR3 is CASSFRLASYEQYF. For the CDR3, the DNA is TGTGCCAGCAGCTTCCGACTAGCATCCTACGAGCAGTACTTC.

The chain employs TRBV19 and TRBJ1-2, with 8 bases lining up with TRBD1. This CDR3 is built from 14 residues. V lost 5 bases to trimming and J lost 8 bases; unmatched junction nucleotides: 10. Germline V gene lookup returns CDR1 LNHDA and CDR2 SQIVND (reference sequence). The CDR3: CASSHDRGSRGYTF. As DNA, the CDR3 is TGTGCCAGTAGTCACGACAGGGGATCGAGGGGCTACACCTTC.

The V call is TRBV7-9, the J call TRBJ1-3, with unresolved D. V was cut by 4 bases and J by 2 bases, with 3 bases left in between. Germline CDR1 reads SEHNR; CDR2 reads FQNEAQ (reference sequence). There are 12 residues in the CDR3. CDR3 sequence (DNA): TGTGCCAGCAGCTCTACTGGAAACACCATATATTTT. As protein: CASSSTGNTIYF.

This clone is classed as medium-sized. The chain joins TRBV7-2 to TRBJ2-1, with unresolved D. CDR3 length equals 11 residues. V gave up 5 bases and J gave up 8 bases, with 7 bases separating them. The V gene's germline CDR1 is SGHTA and CDR2 FQGNSA. Written as DNA, the CDR3 is TGTGCCAGCAGCCCCCAGTATGAGCAGTTCTTC. Protein sequence: CASSPQYEQFF.

This chain links TRBV27 with TRBJ2-1; D is possibly TRBD1 (5 bases). CDR1 is MNHEY and CDR2 is SMNVEV in the germline V gene (reference sequence). This CDR3 has 13 amino acids. The germline V and J ends were trimmed by 3 bases and 9 bases, with 12 bases remaining between them. The CDR3 DNA reads as TGTGCCAGCAGTTTCTCAGGGATGGGTGAGCAGTTCTTC. Amino acid sequence: CASSFSGMGEQFF.

The CDR3: CASVQDRPNSPLHF. CDR3 coding DNA: TGTGCCAGCGTGCAGGATAGACCCAATTCACCCCTCCACTTT. The rearrangement uses TRBV25-1 and TRBJ1-6; D is unclear. Germline loops: CDR1 MGHDK, CDR2 SYGVNS. The CDR3 extends over 14 amino acids. V lost 8 bases and J lost 7, with 15 bases in between. The variable domain in full, completed from reference TRBV25-1 and TRBJ1-6, reads EADIYQTPRYLVIGTGKKITLECSQTMGHDKMYWYQQDPGMELHLIHYSYGVNSTEKGDLSSESTVSRIRTEHFPLTLESARPSHTSQYLCASVQDRPNSPLHFGNGTRLTVT.

V is TRBV5-1 and J is TRBJ1-5, with D possibly being TRBD1 (6 bases). The CDR3 totals 15 residues. Germline V CDR1 and CDR2: SGHRS, YFSETQ. Deletions cut 4 bases from V and 3 bases from J, with 14 bases between. The CDR3: CASSPDGQNNQPQHF. The CDR3 DNA is TGCGCCAGCAGCCCTGATGGACAGAACAATCAGCCCCAGCATTTT.

The CDR3 coding sequence is TGTGCCAGTACCTCTAGGGGGACTAGCGGGAGCGATGAGCAGTTCTTC. Amino acids: CASTSRGTSGSDEQFF. The chain links TRBV19 to TRBJ2-1, with TRBD2 identical over 14 bases. Germline V gene lookup returns CDR1 LNHDA and CDR2 SQIVND (reference sequence). The CDR3 runs to 16 residues. Germline trimming cut 7 bases from V and 8 bases from J; bases unmatched to any gene: 10.

In this sample, this clone turned up once. V and J are TRBV5-6 and TRBJ2-5, with 10 bases aligning to TRBD2. The end of the DNA fits TRBJ2-7 better, so the J call may be wrong. Germline lookup yields CDR1 SGHDT and CDR2 YYEEEE. The CDR3 totals 16 residues. The CDR3 sequence is CASSLGLAGASYEQYF. Here the CDR3 DNA reads TGTGCCAGCAGCTTGGGACTAGCGGGTGCCTCCTACGAGCAGTACTTC.

The chain has TRBV6-5 and TRBJ1-2; D possibly corresponds to TRBD1 (5 bases). V was clipped by 0 bases and J by 4 bases, with 15 bases between them. CDR3 length equals 16 residues. CDR1 MNHEY and CDR2 SVGAGI come from the germline V gene. CDR3 residues: CASSYSIQGGAYGYTF. Written as DNA, the CDR3 is TGTGCCAGCAGTTACTCGATCCAGGGCGGCGCCTATGGCTACACCTTC.